The sequence of this TCR beta chain was determined in a study of T cells after yellow fever vaccination. Overall study context: Fractions of limited cellularity were prepared by means of SMART-Seq v4 Ultra Low Input. Study-level findings and limits: Weaker, the secondary response peaked sooner, at day 5 versus 15. A small share of clonotypes appeared in both CD4 and CD8 compartments.

TCRdb passed the 5' RACE reads through MiXCR, listing each CDR3 protein once. This table has 95,000 to 150,000 distinct CDR3 sequences, 7.4% appearing once. At least ten counts were recorded for this clonotype. Its antigen is unidentified. With 11 bases removed from V and 5 bases from J, the gap between germline ends came to 24 bases. This CDR3 has 16 amino acids. Germline loops: CDR1 ENHRY, CDR2 SYGVKD. Sequencing was performed on CD4+ T cells sorted from PBMCs, taken more than 8 days after the first yellow fever vaccination. This rearrangement joins TRBV10-3 to TRBJ2-2, with D perhaps matching TRBD1 or TRBD2 (6 bases each). The receptor was derived from a man aged 18 to 30 who received the YFV17D yellow fever vaccine. CDR3 in amino acids: CASLTSHGGETGELFF. For the CDR3, the DNA is TGTGCCTCACTCACCTCTCACGGGGGCGAAACCGGGGAGCTGTTTTTT.